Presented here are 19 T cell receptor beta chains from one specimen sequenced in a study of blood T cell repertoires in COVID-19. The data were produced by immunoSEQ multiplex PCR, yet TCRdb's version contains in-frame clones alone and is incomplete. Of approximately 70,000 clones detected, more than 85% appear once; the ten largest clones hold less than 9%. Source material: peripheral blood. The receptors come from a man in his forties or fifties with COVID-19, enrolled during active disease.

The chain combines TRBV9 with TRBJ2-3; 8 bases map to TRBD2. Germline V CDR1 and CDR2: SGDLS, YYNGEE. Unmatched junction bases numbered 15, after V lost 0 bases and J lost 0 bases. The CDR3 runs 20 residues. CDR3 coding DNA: TGTGCCAGCAGCGTAGCTAGGGACTATGCGGGGGGAGAAAGCACAGATACGCAGTATTTT. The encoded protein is CASSVARDYAGGESTDTQYF.

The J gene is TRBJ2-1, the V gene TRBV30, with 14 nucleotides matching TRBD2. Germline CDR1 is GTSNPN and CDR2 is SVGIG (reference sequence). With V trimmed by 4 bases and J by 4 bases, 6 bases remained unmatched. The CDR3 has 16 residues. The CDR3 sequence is CAWTKGLAGDYNEQFF. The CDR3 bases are TGTGCCTGGACTAAGGGACTAGCGGGGGATTACAATGAGCAGTTCTTC.

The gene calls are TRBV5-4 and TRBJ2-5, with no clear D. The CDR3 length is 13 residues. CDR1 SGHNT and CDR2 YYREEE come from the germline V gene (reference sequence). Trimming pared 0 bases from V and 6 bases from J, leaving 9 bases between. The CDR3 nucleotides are TGTGCCAGCAGCTTGGAAGCGAGTAAGACCCAGTACTTC. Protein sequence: CASSLEASKTQYF.

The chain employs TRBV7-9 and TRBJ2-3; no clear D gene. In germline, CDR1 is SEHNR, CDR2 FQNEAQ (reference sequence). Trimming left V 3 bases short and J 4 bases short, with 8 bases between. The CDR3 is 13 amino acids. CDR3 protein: CASSFDEADTQYF. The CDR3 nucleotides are TGTGCCAGCAGCTTCGACGAGGCAGATACGCAGTATTTT. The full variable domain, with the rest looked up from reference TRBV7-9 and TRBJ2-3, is DTGVSQNPRHKITKRGQNVTFRCDPISEHNRLYWYRQTLGQGPEFLTYFQNEAQLEKSRLLSDRFSAERPKGSFSTLEIQRTEQGDSAMYLCASSFDEADTQYFGPGTRLTVL.

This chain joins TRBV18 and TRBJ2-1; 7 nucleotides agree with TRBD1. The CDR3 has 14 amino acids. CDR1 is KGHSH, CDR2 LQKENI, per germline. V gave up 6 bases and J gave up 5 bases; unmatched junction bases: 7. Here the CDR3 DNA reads TGTGCCAGCTCCTCGGGACAGATAAACAATGAGCAGTTCTTC. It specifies CASSSGQINNEQFF.

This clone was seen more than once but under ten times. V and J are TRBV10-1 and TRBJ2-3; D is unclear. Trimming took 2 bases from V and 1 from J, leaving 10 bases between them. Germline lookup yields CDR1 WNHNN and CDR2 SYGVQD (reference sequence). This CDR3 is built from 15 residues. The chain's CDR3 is CASSEAIGGTDTQYF. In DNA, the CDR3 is TGCGCCAGCAGTGAGGCGATAGGAGGCACAGATACGCAGTATTTT.

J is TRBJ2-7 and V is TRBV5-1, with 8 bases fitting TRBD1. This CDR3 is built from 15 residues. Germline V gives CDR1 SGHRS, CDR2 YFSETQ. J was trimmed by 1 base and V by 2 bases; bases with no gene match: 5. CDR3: CASSFLQGASYEQYF. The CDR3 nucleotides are TGCGCCAGCAGCTTTTTGCAGGGGGCTTCCTACGAGCAGTACTTC. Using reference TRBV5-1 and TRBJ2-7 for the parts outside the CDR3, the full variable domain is KAGVTQTPRYLIKTRGQQVTLSCSPISGHRSVSWYQQTPGQGLQFLFEYFSETQRNKGNFPGRFSGRQFSNSRSEMNVSTLELGDSALYLCASSFLQGASYEQYFGPGTRLTVT.

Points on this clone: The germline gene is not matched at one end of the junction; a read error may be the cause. CDR3 sequence reads: CASSYSRSTDRGIF. CDR3 in DNA: TGTGCCAGCAGTTACTCTCGTTCCACCGATCGGGGGATCTTC. The rearrangement links TRBV6-5 to TRBJ2-1; weak D call: TRBD2 (6 bases). The CDR3 length is 14 residues. Germline CDR1 MNHEY, CDR2 SVGAGI.

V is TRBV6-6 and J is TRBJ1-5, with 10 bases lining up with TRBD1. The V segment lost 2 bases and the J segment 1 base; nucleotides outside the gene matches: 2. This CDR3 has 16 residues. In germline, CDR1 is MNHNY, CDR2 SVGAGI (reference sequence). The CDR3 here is CASSYGQGGSNQPQHF. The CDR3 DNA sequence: TGTGCCAGCAGTTACGGACAGGGGGGCAGCAATCAGCCCCAGCATTTT.

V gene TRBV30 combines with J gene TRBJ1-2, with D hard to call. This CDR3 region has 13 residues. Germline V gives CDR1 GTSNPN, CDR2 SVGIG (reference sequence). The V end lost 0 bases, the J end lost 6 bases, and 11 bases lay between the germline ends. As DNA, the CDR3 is TGTGCCTGGAGTGTAAGTTTCGGGGATGGCTACACCTTC. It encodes CAWSVSFGDGYTF.

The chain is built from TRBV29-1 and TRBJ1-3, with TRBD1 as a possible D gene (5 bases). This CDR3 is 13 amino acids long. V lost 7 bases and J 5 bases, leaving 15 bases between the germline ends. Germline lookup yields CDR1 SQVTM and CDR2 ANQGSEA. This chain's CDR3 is CSAQTVARNTIYF. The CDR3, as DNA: TGCAGCGCCCAGACAGTAGCCAGAAACACCATATATTTT.

The CDR3 DNA sequence: TGTGCCAGCGGGGGGGACGGTAATTCACCCCTCCACTTT. It translates to CASGGDGNSPLHF. The chain employs TRBV7-9 and TRBJ1-6; possible D gene TRBD1, 5 bases. The V end lost 8 bases, the J end lost 6 bases, and 11 bases lay between the germline ends. The CDR3 spans 13 residues. Germline V gives CDR1 SEHNR, CDR2 FQNEAQ (reference sequence).

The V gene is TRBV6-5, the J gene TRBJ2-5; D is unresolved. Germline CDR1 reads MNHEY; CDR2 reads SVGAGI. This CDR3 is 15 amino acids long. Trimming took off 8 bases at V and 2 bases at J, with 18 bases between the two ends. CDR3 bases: TGTGCCAGCCTTCCCGGCTCAACAGCTCAAGAGACCCAGTACTTC. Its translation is CASLPGSTAQETQYF.

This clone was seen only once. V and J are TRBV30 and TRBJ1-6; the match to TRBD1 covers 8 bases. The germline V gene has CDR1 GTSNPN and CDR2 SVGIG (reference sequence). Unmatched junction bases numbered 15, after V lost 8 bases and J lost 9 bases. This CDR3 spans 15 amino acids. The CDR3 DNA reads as TGTGCCGGAAAATACGTCCCGGGACAGGTTTCACCCCTCCACTTT. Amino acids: CAGKYVPGQVSPLHF.

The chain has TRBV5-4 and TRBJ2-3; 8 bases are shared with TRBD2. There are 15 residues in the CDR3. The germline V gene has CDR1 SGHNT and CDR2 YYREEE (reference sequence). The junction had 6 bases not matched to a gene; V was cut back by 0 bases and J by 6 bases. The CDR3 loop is CASSLGQREPDTQYF. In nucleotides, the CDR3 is TGTGCCAGCAGCTTGGGGCAGCGGGAGCCCGATACGCAGTATTTT. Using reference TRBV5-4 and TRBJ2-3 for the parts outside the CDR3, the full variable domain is ETGVTQSPTHLIKTRGQQVTLRCSSQSGHNTVSWYQQALGQGPQFIFQYYREEENGRGNFPPRFSGLQFPNYSSELNVNALELDDSALYLCASSLGQREPDTQYFGPGTRLTVL.

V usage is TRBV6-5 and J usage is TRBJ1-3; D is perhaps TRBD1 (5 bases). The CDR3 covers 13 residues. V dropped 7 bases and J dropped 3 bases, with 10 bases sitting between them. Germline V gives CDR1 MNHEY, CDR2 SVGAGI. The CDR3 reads CASTRVYGNTIYF. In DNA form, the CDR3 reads TGTGCCAGCACCAGGGTTTATGGAAACACCATATATTTT.

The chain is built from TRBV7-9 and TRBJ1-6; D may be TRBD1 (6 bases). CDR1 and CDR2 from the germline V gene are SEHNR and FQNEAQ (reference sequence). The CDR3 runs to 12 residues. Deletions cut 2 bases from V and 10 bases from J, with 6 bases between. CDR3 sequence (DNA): TGTGCCAGCAGCTTAACAGGGTCACCCCTCCACTTT. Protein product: CASSLTGSPLHF.

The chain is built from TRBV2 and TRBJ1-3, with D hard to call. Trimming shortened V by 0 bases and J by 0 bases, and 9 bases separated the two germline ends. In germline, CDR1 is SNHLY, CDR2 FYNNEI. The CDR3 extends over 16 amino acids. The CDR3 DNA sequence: TGTGCCAGCAGTGAAGCGTCTGCGGGCTCTGGAAACACCATATATTTT. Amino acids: CASSEASAGSGNTIYF.

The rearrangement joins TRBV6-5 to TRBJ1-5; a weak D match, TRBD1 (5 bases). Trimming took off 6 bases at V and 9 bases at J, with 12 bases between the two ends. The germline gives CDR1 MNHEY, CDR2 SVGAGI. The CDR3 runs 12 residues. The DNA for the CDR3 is TGTGCCAGCAGACAACAGGTTCGGCCCCAGCATTTT. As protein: CASRQQVRPQHF.